This T cell receptor (beta chain) derives from a study of shared clonotypes between healthy human individuals. CDR1 and CDR2 from the germline V gene are SGHTA and FQGTGA. V shed 2 bases and J 4 bases; nucleotides not matched to a gene: 4. CDR3 length: 16 amino acids. Study results and limitations: Among donors, sharing of clonotypes was expected to be affected by sequencing depth. Shared clonotypes across all four donors exceeded non-shared ones in generation probability.

Sorted-subset replicate PCRs used about 200 ng DNA, approximately 27,000 T cell genomes. Profiled with immunoSEQ multiplex PCR; TCRdb holds only in-frame clones, not every one. This sample has 2,500,000 or so clones; approximately 94% occur once, and the top ten carry around 0.37%. In the case of this clone: The antigen remains unidentified.

This receptor was obtained from a man between 18 and 35 years old in good health. Some clones in this sample may be carry-over from other donors' samples. Material: naive CD4+ T cells from PBMCs. The subset denotes: CD45RA+ positively selected. The gene calls are TRBV7-3 and TRBJ2-1; 11 bases match TRBD2. CDR3 nucleotides: TGTGCCAGCAGCTTAGTTGGGACTAGCGGTTACAATGAGCAGTTCTTC. Translating it yields CASSLVGTSGYNEQFF.